The 3 T cell receptor beta chains presented below share a single source sample, sequenced in a study of blood T cell repertoires in COVID-19. Assay used: immunoSEQ multiplex PCR; TCRdb lists only in-frame clones, some missing. The repertoire holds more than 50,000 clones, with 75% to 95% as singletons. Sample: peripheral blood. The origin of the receptors is a human donor with active COVID-19. The donor label of this sample is uncertain.

This chain joins TRBV10-1 and TRBJ1-1, with D unclear. CDR1 is WNHNN, CDR2 SYGVQD, per germline (reference sequence). V lost 7 bases to trimming and J lost 1 base, with 13 bases between them. The CDR3 sequence is 14 residues long. In DNA, the CDR3 is TGCGCCAGCACCGGGGAGCGCCAGAACACTGAAGCTTTCTTT. This encodes CASTGERQNTEAFF.

The chain recombines TRBV6-1 with TRBJ1-2; D call uncertain. Germline-derived CDR1 and CDR2 are MNHNS and SASEGT. Between the trimmed V and J ends, which lost 1 base and 4 bases, there was a span of 10 bases. The CDR3 sequence is 14 residues long. This chain's CDR3 is CASSEDAGPYGYTF. CDR3 bases: TGTGCCAGCAGTGAAGATGCAGGCCCCTATGGCTACACCTTC.

The rearrangement links TRBV5-1 to TRBJ1-2; 8 positions agree with TRBD1. Per germline, CDR1 SGHRS and CDR2 YFSETQ. V lost 1 base to trimming and J lost 7 bases; unmatched junction nucleotides: 6. The CDR3 sequence is 14 residues long. The CDR3 sequence is CASSLTRGRGGYTF. CDR3 bases: TGCGCCAGCAGCTTGACCAGGGGGCGGGGTGGCTACACCTTC.